This T cell receptor (beta chain) was identified during a study of shared clonotypes between healthy human individuals. General study points: Clonotypes not shared had lower generation probabilities than those common to all four donors. An anticipated effect of sequencing depth on clonotype sharing among donors was recognized.

TCRdb keeps only in-frame clones here, not all; method: immunoSEQ multiplex PCR. The repertoire holds 2 million to 2.5 million clones, with 80% to 95% as singletons. With respect to this clone: Antigen specificity is unknown.

The CDR3 consists of 13 residues. Trimming took off 6 bases at V and 1 base at J, with 10 bases between the two ends. Germline loops: CDR1 MNHEY, CDR2 SMNVEV (reference sequence). This TCR was recovered from a man younger than 35 in good health. Some clones in this sample may be carry-over from other donors' samples. V and J are TRBV27 and TRBJ2-7, with a possible D match to TRBD2 (5 bases). Material for sequencing was naive CD4+ T cells from PBMCs. Subset denoted: CD45RA+ positively selected. The CDR3 sequence: CASRLLESYEQYF. For the CDR3, the DNA is TGTGCCAGCAGGTTACTAGAGTCCTACGAGCAGTACTTC.